This T cell receptor beta chain was retrieved from a study of human T cells and chemical hapten exposure (dated by TCRdb to the early 2020s). Broadly, across the study: For sensitization, 2% DPC in acetone was applied to a roughly 2 cm by roughly 2 cm area of upper inner arm skin. Patch testing on the upper back used Finn chambers containing 0.01% DPC, with scoring done after 6 days according to International Contact Dermatitis Research Group standards. Blood samples were taken from patients before sensitization (week 0) and then at 2, 6 and about 24 weeks after DPC sensitization. Peripheral blood TCR repertoire changes were tracked in vivo in alopecia patients during primary and secondary sensitization to the hapten diphenylcyclopropenone (DPC). Patients additionally received weekly therapeutic DPC doses to the scalp throughout the roughly 24-week study period. Libraries were pooled for sequencing, and per-sample TCR yields varied mainly because of small differences in library volumes within the pool. Most of the patients in the cohort were female, and the cohort covered alopecia areata with under or over 50% scalp involvement, alopecia totalis and alopecia universalis. About 30 alopecia patients provided blood for TCR sequencing at one to four time points (pre-sensitization, 2, 6 and 24 weeks). For every blood RNA sample, sequencing covered both the TCR alpha and TCR beta chains.

The protocol used for the library was RACE. These reads were obtained on a NextSeq 500. During library preparation, unique molecular identifiers were attached to individual cDNA molecules so that TCRs could be counted quantitatively and reproducibly. Under the source paper's analysis protocol: The median number of TCRs per sample was around 96,000, ranging from roughly 23,224 to 690,600. The Decombinator software suite was used to annotate the V, J and CDR3 of the TCR reads. For PS versus PT1 abundance plots, all samples were subsampled to the same number of TCRs (28,000). Expanded TCRs were defined as absent before sensitization and observed at least eight times at the 2-week time point. TCRdb trimmed public reads at Q25 via fastp, called clones via MiXCR and kept in-frame beta chains. One record per CDR3 amino acid sequence lists the most common genes and DNA. The V and J calls reflect TCRdb's pipeline rather than the authors' work. For this sample there are roughly 48,000 distinct CDR3 sequences; roughly 11% appear just once. Clones ranked in the top ten supply around 1.8% of the sample.

Broader findings and caveats from the paper: Repeated subsampling changed both the strength of the expansion versus patch-test correlation and the threshold at which the correlation became significant. DPC sensitization did not change the number of TCRs with a frequency above 1 in 1000, and there was no evidence of changes in global repertoire structure. Patch test score correlated positively with the number of PT1 expanded TCRs, reaching significance at thresholds 8, 16 and 32 but not at 4. Because all patients had alopecia, a presumed autoimmune disease, the immune response of the patients might differ from that of healthy individuals. Significantly more large CDR3 similarity clusters were formed by expanded TCRs than by pre-sensitization or healthy control sets, consistent with antigen-driven responses.

As to this clonotype: Its antigen remains unidentified. No much larger clonotype is one base removed from it; base qualities were not supplied.

The sample's time point, from its label and the paper: patch test 1, 2 weeks after DPC sensitization. The treatment or condition label on this specimen signifies: therapeutic diphenylcyclopropenone sensitization with weekly scalp DPC. Total RNA was extracted from unfractionated whole blood collected in Tempus Blood RNA tubes. At each patch-test visit, blood was drawn before the patch test was applied. Eligible patients were aged 18 to 70, diagnosed with alopecia, deemed suitable for DPC therapy, and excluded if pregnant. Its CDR3 holds 14 amino acids, cysteine through phenylalanine. Only CDR3 DNA remains: 42 bases, in frame from the first base. V ends up 5 bases short and J 7 bases short, with an unmatched junction base count of 8. CDR1 and CDR2, per the germline V gene (reference sequence), are DFQATT and SNEGSKA.

This clonotype was obtained from a woman in her 40s with alopecia areata. Some clones in this sample may be carry-over from other donors' samples. The starting material was whole blood, obtained in connection with sensitization to the hapten diphenylcyclopropenone (DPC). Recombination linked TRBV20-1 to TRBJ2-5; 12 bases in the middle match TRBD2. The CDR3 is CSAGRTSGIRTQYF. The DNA sequence is given as TGCAGTGCTGGTAGGACTAGCGGGATTAGGACCCAGTACTTC.